These 23 T cell receptor beta chains came from one sample sequenced in a study of T cell responses to AZD1222 COVID-19 vaccine. The method was immunoSEQ multiplex PCR; TCRdb's version includes in-frame clones alone and lacks a portion of them. This table has about 140,000 clones, around nine tenths appearing once. The source material was peripheral blood, sampled 28 days after the second AZD1222 dose. All receptors come from an adult who received the AZD1222 COVID-19 vaccine.

V gene TRBV3-1 (or the pseudogene TRBV3-2) combines with J gene TRBJ1-1; D not resolved. The CDR3 has 15 amino acids. V gave up 2 bases and J gave up 0 bases, with 10 bases separating them. Germline CDR1 and CDR2: LGHDT and YNNKEL (reference sequence). Here the CDR3 reads CASSQTVIMNTEAFF. The CDR3 bases are TGTGCCAGCAGCCAAACAGTGATCATGAACACTGAAGCTTTCTTT.

The chain has TRBV9 and TRBJ1-2; D remains ambiguous. The germline CDR1 and CDR2 sequences are SGDLS and YYNGEE. The CDR3 totals 14 residues. V was pared by 0 bases and J by 5 bases, with 11 bases between. The DNA for the CDR3 is TGTGCCAGCAGCGTAGGAGCAGGCTGGTATGGCTACACCTTC. Translation: CASSVGAGWYGYTF.

The chain couples TRBV30 to TRBJ2-5; 7 bases line up with TRBD2. This CDR3 region has 14 residues. Trimming took 4 bases from V and 5 from J; bases not matched to a gene: 10. Germline V gene sequence: CDR1 GTSNPN, CDR2 SVGIG (reference sequence). CDR3 nucleotides: TGTGCCTGGAATTCCGGCGGGAGCGGTGAGACCCAGTACTTC. Amino acid sequence: CAWNSGGSGETQYF. Together with reference TRBV30 and TRBJ2-5, the CDR3 gives the full variable domain: SQTIHQWPATLVQPVGSPLSLECTVEGTSNPNLYWYRQAAGRGLQLLFYSVGIGQISSEVPQNLSASRPQDRQFILSSKKLLLSDSGFYLCAWNSGGSGETQYFGPGTRLLVL.

The V and J genes are TRBV5-8 and TRBJ2-7, with D possibly matching TRBD1 (6 bases). CDR1 is SGHTS and CDR2 is YDEGEE in the germline V gene. Trimming cost V 4 bases and J 5 bases, with 16 bases left between them. The CDR3 covers 14 residues. For the CDR3, the DNA is TGTGCCAGCAGCAAGAATCATGGGGGCCACGAGCAGTACTTC. It is translated as CASSKNHGGHEQYF.

J is TRBJ2-1 and V is TRBV1; no DNA check was done on the table's D call, TRBD1. TRBV1 has pseudogene status. The CDR3 is 15 amino acids. CDR3 residues: CTSSQGQDPAKEEFF. CDR3 nucleotides: TGCACCAGCAGCCAGGGACAGGACCCTGCCAAGGAGGAGTTCTTC.

This clone was detected a few times. J is TRBJ2-1 and V is TRBV11-2; TRBD2 aligns across 12 bases. The V gene end was trimmed by 1 base and the J gene end by 6 bases; junction bases not matched to a gene: 4. This CDR3 is built from 16 residues. Looked up from germline, CDR1 is SGHAT and CDR2 is FQNNGV. Here the CDR3 reads CASSLGMTSGSNEQFF. CDR3 bases: TGTGCCAGCAGCTTAGGGATGACTAGCGGGAGCAATGAGCAGTTCTTC. The variable domain in full, completed from reference TRBV11-2 and TRBJ2-1, reads EAGVAQSPRYKIIEKRQSVAFWCNPISGHATLYWYQQILGQGPKLLIQFQNNGVVDDSQLPKDRFSAERLKGVDSTLKIQPAKLEDSAVYLCASSLGMTSGSNEQFFGPGTRLTVL.

The rearrangement uses TRBV21-1 and TRBJ1-1. TRBV21-1 is listed as a pseudogene. The CDR3 has 11 residues. The CDR3 region has the DNA TGTGCCAGGCACCAGAACACTGAAGCTTTCTTT. It specifies CARHQNTEAFF.

The J gene is TRBJ1-6, the V gene TRBV11-2; tentative D call: TRBD1 (5 bases). The V and J ends lost 1 base and 10 bases respectively, with 11 bases between them. CDR1 is SGHAT, CDR2 FQNNGV, per germline. This CDR3 is built from 14 residues. The CDR3 region is CASSLGGMGSPLHF. The CDR3, as DNA: TGTGCCAGCAGCTTAGGGGGGATGGGCTCACCCCTCCACTTT.

The chain carries TRBV13 and TRBJ1-5; unclear D gene. V was clipped by 5 bases and J by 6 bases, with 11 bases between them. Germline lookup yields CDR1 PRHDT and CDR2 FYEKMQ (reference sequence). CDR3 length: 13 amino acids. As DNA, the CDR3 is TGTGCCAGCAGCCAAACGTTTGGTCAGCCCCAGCATTTT. Its protein is CASSQTFGQPQHF.

This chain uses TRBV4-1 with TRBJ2-2; maybe TRBD2 (6 bases). The CDR3 spans 18 residues. Between the trimmed V and J ends, which lost 1 base and 6 bases, there was a span of 21 bases. Germline CDR1 reads MGHRA; CDR2 reads YSYEKL. DNA for the CDR3: TGCGCCAGCAGCCAAGGGCGAGCGGGTCGGGGAGTTCCCGGGGAGCTGTTTTTT. Translation: CASSQGRAGRGVPGELFF.

The genes are TRBV12-3 or TRBV12-4 and TRBJ1-1; D is unclear. The V and J ends lost 7 bases and 5 bases respectively, with 14 bases between them. This CDR3 is built from 13 residues. The DNA of the CDR3 is TGTGCCAGCATGAGCACCCTGGGGACTGAAGCTTTCTTT. It is translated as CASMSTLGTEAFF.

This clone showed up just a few times. The gene calls are TRBV4-1 and TRBJ1-5; D remains ambiguous. This CDR3 is built from 14 residues. Germline V gene data show CDR1 as MGHRA and CDR2 as YSYEKL. V lost 1 base, J lost 6 bases, and 10 bases lay in between. CDR3 in amino acids: CASSQGESVQPQHF. The DNA for the CDR3 is TGCGCCAGCAGCCAAGGGGAGTCGGTTCAGCCCCAGCATTTT.

The genes are TRBV19 and TRBJ1-6; D is undetermined. There are 20 residues in the CDR3. The germline V gene has CDR1 LNHDA and CDR2 SQIVND (reference sequence). V was trimmed by 3 bases and J by 0 bases, leaving 21 bases between them. CDR3 residues: CASSIRPGQASSSYNSPLHF. The CDR3 nucleotides are TGTGCCAGTAGTATTCGGCCTGGGCAGGCTTCGAGCTCCTATAATTCACCCCTCCACTTT.

This clone has a single count. The CDR3 DNA reads TGCGCCAGCAGCCAAGATGATTCACCCCTCCACTTT. Its protein is CASSQDDSPLHF. This chain joins TRBV4-3 and TRBJ1-6; D is unresolved. The CDR3 loop spans 12 amino acids. CDR1 LGHNA and CDR2 YSLEER come from the germline V gene. V dropped 0 bases and J dropped 8 bases, with 2 bases sitting between them.

This chain links TRBV9 with TRBJ2-7; 8 nucleotides align to TRBD1. Germline V gene lookup returns CDR1 SGDLS and CDR2 YYNGEE. The ends lost 2 bases at V and 2 bases at J; junction bases unmatched: 6. The CDR3 is made up of 15 amino acids. CDR3: CASSVGAGGAYEQYF. CDR3 in DNA: TGTGCCAGCAGCGTTGGAGCAGGGGGCGCCTACGAGCAGTACTTC.

The V call is TRBV24-1, the J call TRBJ1-1, with TRBD1 as a possible D gene (6 bases). CDR3 length: 13 residues. V was pared by 7 bases and J by 3 bases, with 11 bases between. Germline-derived CDR1 and CDR2 are KGHDR and SFDVKD. The CDR3 spells CATRTGWDTEAFF. As DNA, the CDR3 is TGTGCCACCAGGACAGGCTGGGACACTGAAGCTTTCTTT.

CDR3 sequence reads: CAWSELNEQFF. The CDR3 bases are TGTGCCTGGAGTGAACTCAATGAGCAGTTCTTC. V and J are TRBV30 and TRBJ2-1; no reliable D call. The CDR3 is made up of 11 amino acids. Between the trimmed V and J ends, which lost 1 base and 6 bases, there was a span of 4 bases. CDR1 is GTSNPN, CDR2 SVGIG, per germline (reference sequence). The entire variable domain, with the rest obtained from reference TRBV30 and TRBJ2-1, is as follows: SQTIHQWPATLVQPVGSPLSLECTVEGTSNPNLYWYRQAAGRGLQLLFYSVGIGQISSEVPQNLSASRPQDRQFILSSKKLLLSDSGFYLCAWSELNEQFFGPGTRLTVL.

The chain recombines TRBV11-2 with TRBJ2-6; TRBD1 might be the D (7 bases). This CDR3 is 18 amino acids long. Trimming removed 0 bases at V and 2 bases at J, with 14 bases between. Germline values: CDR1 SGHAT, CDR2 FQNNGV. The DNA for the CDR3 is TGTGCCAGCAGCTTAGACGGCAGGGGGGCTACTGGGGCCAACGTCCTGACTTTC. It yields the protein CASSLDGRGATGANVLTF.

The J gene is TRBJ1-2, the V gene TRBV23-1; a weak D match, TRBD1 (6 bases). TRBV23-1 is annotated as an ORF whose role is uncertain. The CDR3 is 11 residues long. V dropped 8 bases and J dropped 5 bases, with 9 bases sitting between them. CDR3 residues: CASGQGYGYTF. CDR3 in DNA: TGCGCCAGCGGCCAGGGGTATGGCTACACCTTC.

This chain joins TRBV2 and TRBJ1-1; 7 bases line up with TRBD1. Trimming took 6 bases from V and 6 from J; bases not matched to a gene: 7. The CDR3 covers 13 residues. Germline V CDR1 and CDR2: SNHLY, FYNNEI. The CDR3, as DNA: TGTGCCAGCAGAGGAGACAGGGTGGCTGAAGCTTTCTTT. It translates to CASRGDRVAEAFF.

This sequence joins TRBV28 and TRBJ2-7, with 9 positions matching TRBD1. CDR1 is MDHEN and CDR2 is SYDVKM in the germline V gene. The CDR3 runs to 14 residues. J gave up 6 bases and V 6 bases, and 9 bases lay outside the gene matches. CDR3 residues: CASSTGQGLGEQYF. The DNA of the CDR3 is TGTGCCAGCAGCACGGGACAGGGTCTGGGCGAGCAGTACTTC.

This sequence joins TRBV9 and TRBJ1-4; perhaps TRBD1 as D (5 bases). This CDR3 region has 16 residues. Germline values: CDR1 SGDLS, CDR2 YYNGEE. The germline V and J ends were trimmed by 0 bases and 4 bases, with 13 bases remaining between them. CDR3 coding DNA: TGTGCCAGCAGCGTAGGGGGGTTTGCTGGTAATGAAAAACTGTTTTTT. Translated, it gives CASSVGGFAGNEKLFF. The full variable domain, its missing parts supplied by reference TRBV9 and TRBJ1-4, is DSGVTQTPKHLITATGQRVTLRCSPRSGDLSVYWYQQSLDQGLQFLIQYYNGEERAKGNILERFSAQQFPDLHSELNLSSLELGDSALYFCASSVGGFAGNEKLFFGSGTQLSVL.

This clone came up once. This chain connects TRBV3-1 (or the pseudogene TRBV3-2) to TRBJ1-5; D not resolved. Trimming removed 0 bases from V and 5 bases from J, with 8 bases in between. This CDR3 comprises 14 residues. From germline, CDR1 is LGHDT and CDR2 YNNKEL (reference sequence). The CDR3 DNA is TGTGCCAGCAGCCAAGAAATGGGAGATCAGCCCCAGCATTTT. As protein: CASSQEMGDQPQHF.